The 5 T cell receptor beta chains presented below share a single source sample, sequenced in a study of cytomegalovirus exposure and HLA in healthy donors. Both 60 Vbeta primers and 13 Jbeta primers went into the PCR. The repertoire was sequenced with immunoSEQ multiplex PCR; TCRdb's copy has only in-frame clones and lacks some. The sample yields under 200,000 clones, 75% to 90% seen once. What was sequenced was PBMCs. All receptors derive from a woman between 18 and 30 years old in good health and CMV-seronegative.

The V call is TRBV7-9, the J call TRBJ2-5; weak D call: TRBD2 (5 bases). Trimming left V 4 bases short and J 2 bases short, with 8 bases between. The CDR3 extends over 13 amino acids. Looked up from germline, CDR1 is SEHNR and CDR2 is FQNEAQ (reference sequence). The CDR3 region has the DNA TGTGCCAGCAGCTCGACTAATCAAGAGACCCAGTACTTC. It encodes CASSSTNQETQYF. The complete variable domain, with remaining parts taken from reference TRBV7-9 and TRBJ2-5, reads DTGVSQNPRHKITKRGQNVTFRCDPISEHNRLYWYRQTLGQGPEFLTYFQNEAQLEKSRLLSDRFSAERPKGSFSTLEIQRTEQGDSAMYLCASSSTNQETQYFGPGTRLLVL.

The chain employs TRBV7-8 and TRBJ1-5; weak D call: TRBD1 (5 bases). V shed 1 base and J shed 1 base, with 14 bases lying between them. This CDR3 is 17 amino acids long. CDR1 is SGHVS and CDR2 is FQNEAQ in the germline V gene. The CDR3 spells CASSLGRFRGSNQPQHF. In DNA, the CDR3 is TGTGCCAGCAGCTTAGGACGATTCCGGGGGAGCAATCAGCCCCAGCATTTT.

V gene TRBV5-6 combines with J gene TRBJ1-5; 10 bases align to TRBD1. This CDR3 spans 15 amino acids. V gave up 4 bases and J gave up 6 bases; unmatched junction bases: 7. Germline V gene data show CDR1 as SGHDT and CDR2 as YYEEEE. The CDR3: CASSRLDRGLQPQHF. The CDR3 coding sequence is TGTGCCAGCAGCCGGCTAGACAGGGGGCTTCAGCCCCAGCATTTT. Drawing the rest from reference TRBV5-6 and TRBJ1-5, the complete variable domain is DAGVTQSPTHLIKTRGQQVTLRCSPKSGHDTVSWYQQALGQGPQFIFQYYEEEERQRGNFPDRFSGHQFPNYSSELNVNALLLGDSALYLCASSRLDRGLQPQHFGDGTRLSIL.

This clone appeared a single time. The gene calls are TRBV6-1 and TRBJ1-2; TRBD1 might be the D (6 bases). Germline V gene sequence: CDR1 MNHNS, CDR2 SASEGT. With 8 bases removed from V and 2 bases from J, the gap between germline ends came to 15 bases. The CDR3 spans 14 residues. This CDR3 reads CASVGARANYGYTF. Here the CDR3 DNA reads TGTGCCAGCGTGGGGGCACGCGCCAACTATGGCTACACCTTC.

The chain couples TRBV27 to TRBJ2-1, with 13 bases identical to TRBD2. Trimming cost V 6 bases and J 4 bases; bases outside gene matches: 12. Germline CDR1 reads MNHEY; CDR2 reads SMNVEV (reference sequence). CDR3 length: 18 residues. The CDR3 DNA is TGTGCCAGCAGCCCAATAGGGGGGACTAGCGGGGATTACAATGAGCAGTTCTTC. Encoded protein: CASSPIGGTSGDYNEQFF.